The next 19 T cell receptor beta chains were all read from a single sample in a study of CD8+ T cells in alopecia areata. Treatment here: oral pan-JAK inhibitor, 5-10 mg twice daily. cDNA prepared by RNA extraction and subsequent reverse transcription served as the template for sequencing. Produced via immunoSEQ multiplex PCR; TCRdb's table is partial and in-frame only. The table lists approximately 65,000 clones, around 46% of them singletons. Sequences were derived from CD8+ T cells sorted from blood, sampled at approximately week 37, from a patient treated with tofacitinib. The origin of the receptors is a human donor with alopecia areata.

J is TRBJ2-7 and V is TRBV27; 9 positions match TRBD2. This CDR3 comprises 16 residues. Germline-derived CDR1 and CDR2 are MNHEY and SMNVEV (reference sequence). J was trimmed by 7 bases and V by 6 bases; bases with no gene match: 16. CDR3: CASRRTWFAGGAEQYF. CDR3 nucleotides: TGTGCCAGCAGGAGGACCTGGTTTGCGGGAGGGGCGGAGCAGTACTTC.

This clone occurred a few times. The chain is built from TRBV4-1 and TRBJ1-3, with D hard to call. V was pared by 4 bases and J by 0 bases, with 7 bases between. This CDR3 has 14 residues. Germline V lookup: CDR1 MGHRA, CDR2 YSYEKL. DNA of the CDR3: TGCGCCAGCAGCCCGACATCCTCTGGAAACACCATATATTTT. It is translated as CASSPTSSGNTIYF.

The chain employs TRBV5-4 and TRBJ1-4, with TRBD1 identical over 10 bases. Germline CDR1 SGHNT, CDR2 YYREEE (reference sequence). This CDR3 has 15 amino acids. V was pared by 4 bases and J by 10 bases, with 10 bases of the junction left unmatched. CDR3 in DNA: TGTGCCAGCAGCGAACGTGGACAGGGGGTGGTAAAACTGTTTTTT. Amino acids: CASSERGQGVVKLFF.

V and J are TRBV20-1 and TRBJ2-7; TRBD2 agrees at 8 bases. This CDR3 is built from 11 residues. V was pared by 5 bases and J by 9 bases, with 6 bases of the junction left unmatched. Germline-derived CDR1 and CDR2 are DFQATT and SNEGSKA (reference sequence). CDR3 residues: CSAAGGDGQYF. CDR3 nucleotides: TGCAGTGCTGCCGGGGGGGACGGGCAGTACTTC.

In its sample, this clone was seen a few times. The same CDR3 is also encoded by other DNA sequences in this sample. The chain joins TRBV29-1 to TRBJ2-7; 8 bases agree with TRBD2. The CDR3 covers 13 residues. Per the germline V gene, CDR1 is SQVTM and CDR2 is ANQGSEA. V was clipped by 7 bases and J by 0 bases; unmatched bases: 5. The CDR3 reads CSASGTSSYEQYF. CDR3 nucleotides: TGCAGCGCCTCCGGGACTAGCTCCTACGAGCAGTACTTC.

The sample holds one count of this clone. The rearrangement uses TRBV27 and TRBJ2-1, with D possibly being TRBD1 or TRBD2 (5 bases each). CDR1 MNHEY and CDR2 SMNVEV come from the germline V gene (reference sequence). The CDR3 runs to 12 residues. Between the trimmed V and J ends, which lost 3 bases and 9 bases, there was a span of 9 bases. Here the CDR3 DNA reads TGTGCCAGCAGTTTCACGGGGACTGAGCAGTTCTTC. This sequence encodes CASSFTGTEQFF.

The chain joins TRBV29-1 to TRBJ2-1; 8 nucleotides agree with TRBD2. The CDR3 totals 14 residues. CDR1 and CDR2 from the germline V gene are SQVTM and ANQGSEA. After removal of 7 bases from V and 4 bases from J, the junction contained 9 bases not matched to a gene. CDR3 DNA: TGCAGCGCCATGTCCAGCGGGAGATACAATGAGCAGTTCTTC. The encoded protein is CSAMSSGRYNEQFF.

CDR3 nucleotide sequence: TGTGCCAGCGGCGATAGTCGCACTGAAGCTTTCTTT. Translation gives CASGDSRTEAFF. The chain combines TRBV5-6 with TRBJ1-1; D ambiguous. CDR3 length: 12 amino acids. V shed 7 bases and J shed 4 bases, with 11 bases lying between them. The V gene's germline CDR1 is SGHDT and CDR2 YYEEEE.

J is TRBJ2-7 and V is TRBV6-5; 11 positions match TRBD1. CDR1 and CDR2 from the germline V gene are MNHEY and SVGAGI. V trimming: 4 bases; J trimming: 4 bases; junction bases outside the gene matches: 6. CDR3 length equals 15 residues. CDR3 nucleotide sequence: TGTGCCAGCAGTTCTTGGACAGGGGGCTGGTACGAGCAGTACTTC. This codes for CASSSWTGGWYEQYF.

The chain is built from TRBV27 and TRBJ2-3, with 11 bases aligning to TRBD2. V lost 6 bases, J lost 3 bases, and 8 bases stayed unmatched. This CDR3 region has 16 residues. The germline V gene has CDR1 MNHEY and CDR2 SMNVEV (reference sequence). CDR3 bases: TGTGCCAGCAGACCCCTAGCGGGAGGTCAGACAGATACGCAGTATTTT. It is translated as CASRPLAGGQTDTQYF.

The sample holds a few counts of this clone. This rearrangement joins TRBV30 to TRBJ1-1; 7 positions agree with TRBD1. V dropped 8 bases and J dropped 0; count of bases not matched to a gene: 6. Germline-derived CDR1 and CDR2 are GTSNPN and SVGIG (reference sequence). This CDR3 region has 13 residues. In nucleotides, the CDR3 is TGTGCCGCCCCGGGACAGTTGAACACTGAAGCTTTCTTT. The encoded protein is CAAPGQLNTEAFF.

V and J are TRBV7-9 and TRBJ2-6; no clear D gene. Trimming took 2 bases from V and 0 from J, leaving 5 bases between them. The CDR3 length is 15 residues. The germline V gene encodes CDR1 SEHNR and CDR2 FQNEAQ (reference sequence). CDR3 sequence reads: CASSLSRSGANVLTF. The CDR3 nucleotides are TGTGCCAGCAGCTTAAGTCGCTCTGGGGCCAACGTCCTGACTTTC.

The chain combines TRBV7-9 with TRBJ1-2; D gene uncertain. The CDR3 runs to 14 residues. Per germline, CDR1 SEHNR and CDR2 FQNEAQ (reference sequence). The ends were cut back, 5 bases at V and 4 bases at J, with 14 bases in the middle. CDR3 residues: CASSSSGSTYGYTF. As DNA, the CDR3 is TGTGCCAGCAGCAGTTCGGGGAGTACCTATGGCTACACCTTC.

The V call is TRBV13, the J call TRBJ2-1, with 9 positions matching TRBD2. Losses at the gene ends were 5 bases for V and 4 bases for J; bases not matched to a gene: 9. The CDR3 has 16 residues. The germline V gene has CDR1 PRHDT and CDR2 FYEKMQ (reference sequence). CDR3 DNA: TGTGCCAGCAGCCACAGGACTAGCGCGTTGTACAATGAGCAGTTCTTC. This codes for CASSHRTSALYNEQFF.

The rearrangement uses TRBV9 and TRBJ2-1, with 7 bases identical to TRBD2. The V segment lost 0 bases and the J segment 8 bases; nucleotides outside the gene matches: 8. Germline-derived CDR1 and CDR2 are SGDLS and YYNGEE. The CDR3 totals 15 residues. The CDR3 DNA sequence: TGTGCCAGCAGCGTAGGGGGACTACCCAGGGATGAGCAGTTCTTC. Its translation is CASSVGGLPRDEQFF.

The V call is TRBV27, the J call TRBJ2-7, with 8 bases that match TRBD1. The CDR3 runs 14 residues. Looked up from germline, CDR1 is MNHEY and CDR2 is SMNVEV (reference sequence). Trimming removed 9 bases from V and 1 base from J; junction bases left unmatched: 8. The CDR3 here is CASMIGQGSYEQYF. In DNA form, the CDR3 reads TGTGCCAGTATGATCGGACAGGGTTCCTACGAGCAGTACTTC.

This clone was seen more than once but under ten times. CDR3 DNA sequence: TGTGCCAGCAGCCTAGGACAGGAGCGGTACGAGCAGTACTTC. Residues: CASSLGQERYEQYF. The chain carries TRBV28 and TRBJ2-7; 7 nucleotides line up with TRBD1. V shed 6 bases and J 4 bases; nucleotides not matched to a gene: 9. CDR3 length: 14 amino acids. CDR1 MDHEN and CDR2 SYDVKM come from the germline V gene. Combining the CDR3 with reference TRBV28 and TRBJ2-7 gives the whole variable domain DVKVTQSSRYLVKRTGEKVFLECVQDMDHENMFWYRQDPGLGLRLIYFSYDVKMKEKGDIPEGYSVSREKKERFSLILESASTNQTSMYLCASSLGQERYEQYFGPGTRLTVT.

The chain joins TRBV29-1 to TRBJ1-2; D is uncertain. Germline CDR1 reads SQVTM; CDR2 reads ANQGSEA. V was clipped by 5 bases and J by 7 bases, with 11 bases between them. The CDR3 consists of 11 residues. CDR3 sequence (DNA): TGCAGCGTTAAAGCAGGTCCTGGCTACACCTTC. Translation: CSVKAGPGYTF.

V and J are TRBV29-1 and TRBJ2-2; TRBD1 agrees at 7 bases. This CDR3 has 16 amino acids. The J segment lost 1 base and the V segment lost 2 bases, leaving 7 bases of the junction unmatched. Germline V gives CDR1 SQVTM, CDR2 ANQGSEA. For the CDR3, the DNA is TGCAGCGTTGAACATCCGGACAGGAAGAACACCGGGGAGCTGTTTTTT. Its translation is CSVEHPDRKNTGELFF.